This record concerns one TCR beta chain sequence. The antigen remains undetermined. Libraries were prepared by immunoSEQ multiplex PCR; TCRdb keeps only in-frame clonotypes and omits some of them. Here the sample spans around 180,000 clones, about 88% being singletons. Germline values: CDR1 MNHEY, CDR2 SVGAGI. The CDR3 spans 15 residues. Trimming pared 4 bases from V and 8 bases from J, leaving 17 bases between. The data were obtained in a study of T cell responses to AZD1222 COVID-19 vaccine. Study outcomes and limitations: Spike-specific TCR breadth and depth grew following two AZD1222 doses. After the peak T cell response, and only then, were repertoires sampled. Among AZD1222 vaccinees, only 5 to 7 were seropositive at baseline. Unmutated variant regions reportedly attract nearly half of all spike-specific TCRs.

The chain employs TRBV6-5 and TRBJ2-2; maybe TRBD2 (5 bases). Here the sequenced sample was peripheral blood, taken 28 days after the second AZD1222 dose. The TCR was taken from an adult who received the AZD1222 COVID-19 vaccine. CDR3 loop: CASSWPLGSGGELFF. The DNA for the CDR3 is TGTGCCAGCAGTTGGCCGTTAGGCTCGGGGGGGGAGCTGTTTTTT.